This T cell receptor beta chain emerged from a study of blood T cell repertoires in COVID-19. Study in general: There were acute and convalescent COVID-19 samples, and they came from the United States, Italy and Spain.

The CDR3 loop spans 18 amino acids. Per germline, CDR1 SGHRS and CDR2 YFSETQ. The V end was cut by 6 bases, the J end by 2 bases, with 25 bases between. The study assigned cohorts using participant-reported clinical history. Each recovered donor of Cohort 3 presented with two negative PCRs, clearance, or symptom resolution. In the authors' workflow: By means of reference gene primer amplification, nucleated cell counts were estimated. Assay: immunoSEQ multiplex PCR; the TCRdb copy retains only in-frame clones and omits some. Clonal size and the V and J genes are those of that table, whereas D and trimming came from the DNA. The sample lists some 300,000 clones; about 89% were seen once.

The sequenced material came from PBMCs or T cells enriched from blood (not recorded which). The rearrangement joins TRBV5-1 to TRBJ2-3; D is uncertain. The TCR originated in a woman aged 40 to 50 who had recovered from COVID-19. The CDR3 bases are TGCGCCAGCACCTCGCCAGGTTCGGCCCCTACCGCCACAGATACGCAGTATTTT. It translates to CASTSPGSAPTATDTQYF.